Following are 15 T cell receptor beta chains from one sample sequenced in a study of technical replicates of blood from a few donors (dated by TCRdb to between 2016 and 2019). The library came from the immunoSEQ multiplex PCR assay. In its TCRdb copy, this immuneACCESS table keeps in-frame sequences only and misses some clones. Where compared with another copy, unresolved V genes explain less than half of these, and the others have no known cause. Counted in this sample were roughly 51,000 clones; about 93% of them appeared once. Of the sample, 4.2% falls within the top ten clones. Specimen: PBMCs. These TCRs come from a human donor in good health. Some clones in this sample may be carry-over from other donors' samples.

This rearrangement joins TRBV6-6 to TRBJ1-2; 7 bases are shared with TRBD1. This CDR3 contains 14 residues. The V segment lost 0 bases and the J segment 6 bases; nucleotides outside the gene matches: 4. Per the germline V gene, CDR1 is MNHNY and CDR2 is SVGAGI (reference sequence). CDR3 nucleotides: TGTGCCAGCAGTTACTCTGACAGGGCCAATGGCTACACCTTC. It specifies CASSYSDRANGYTF.

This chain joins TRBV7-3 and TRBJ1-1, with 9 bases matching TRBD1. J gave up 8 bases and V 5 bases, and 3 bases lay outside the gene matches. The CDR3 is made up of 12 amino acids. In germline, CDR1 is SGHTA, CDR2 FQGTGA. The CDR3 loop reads CASSVGQGEAFF. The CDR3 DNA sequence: TGTGCCAGCAGCGTCGGACAGGGGGAAGCTTTCTTT.

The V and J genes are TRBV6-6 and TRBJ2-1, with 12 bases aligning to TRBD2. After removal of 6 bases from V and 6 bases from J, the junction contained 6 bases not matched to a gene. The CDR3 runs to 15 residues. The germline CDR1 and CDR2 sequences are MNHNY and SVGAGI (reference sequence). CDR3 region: CASSPLAGGGNEQFF. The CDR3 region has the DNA TGTGCCAGCAGCCCCCTAGCGGGAGGGGGCAATGAGCAGTTCTTC.

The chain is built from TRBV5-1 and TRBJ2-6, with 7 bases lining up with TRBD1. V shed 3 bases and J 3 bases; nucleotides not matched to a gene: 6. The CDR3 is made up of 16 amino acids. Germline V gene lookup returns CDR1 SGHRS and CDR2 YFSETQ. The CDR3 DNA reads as TGCGCCAGCAGCTCGACAGGGAACCTTGGGGCCAACGTCCTGACTTTC. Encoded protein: CASSSTGNLGANVLTF.

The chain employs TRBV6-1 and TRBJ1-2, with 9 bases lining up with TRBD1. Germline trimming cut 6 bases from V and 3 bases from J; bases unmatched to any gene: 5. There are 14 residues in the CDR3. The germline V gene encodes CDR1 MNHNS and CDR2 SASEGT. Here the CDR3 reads CASRAGQGYYGYTF. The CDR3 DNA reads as TGTGCCAGCAGGGCCGGACAGGGGTACTATGGCTACACCTTC.

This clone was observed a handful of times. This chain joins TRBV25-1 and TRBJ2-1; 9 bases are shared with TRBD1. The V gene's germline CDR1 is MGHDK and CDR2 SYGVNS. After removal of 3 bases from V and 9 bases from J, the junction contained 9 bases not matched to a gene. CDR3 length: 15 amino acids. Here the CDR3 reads CASSDPGQGFGEQFF. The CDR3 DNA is TGTGCCAGCAGTGACCCGGGACAGGGTTTCGGTGAGCAGTTCTTC.

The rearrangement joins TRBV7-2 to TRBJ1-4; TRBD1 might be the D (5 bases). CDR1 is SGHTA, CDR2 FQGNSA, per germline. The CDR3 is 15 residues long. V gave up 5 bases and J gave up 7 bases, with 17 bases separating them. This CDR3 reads CASSQRGGRVEKLFF. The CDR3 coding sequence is TGTGCCAGCAGCCAGCGGGGGGGACGGGTTGAAAAACTGTTTTTT.

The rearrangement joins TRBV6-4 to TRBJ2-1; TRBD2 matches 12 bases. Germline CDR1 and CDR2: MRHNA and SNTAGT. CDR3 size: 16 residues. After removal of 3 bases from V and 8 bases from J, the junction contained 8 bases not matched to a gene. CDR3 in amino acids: CASSEASGRGEDEQFF. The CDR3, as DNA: TGTGCCAGCAGTGAGGCTAGCGGGAGGGGCGAGGATGAGCAGTTCTTC.

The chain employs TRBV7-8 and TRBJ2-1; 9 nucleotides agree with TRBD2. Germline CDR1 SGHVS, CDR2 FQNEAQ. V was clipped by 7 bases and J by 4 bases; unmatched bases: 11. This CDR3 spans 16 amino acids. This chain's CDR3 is CASTRLGLAGYNEQFF. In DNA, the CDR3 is TGTGCCAGCACCCGACTGGGGCTAGCGGGATACAATGAGCAGTTCTTC.

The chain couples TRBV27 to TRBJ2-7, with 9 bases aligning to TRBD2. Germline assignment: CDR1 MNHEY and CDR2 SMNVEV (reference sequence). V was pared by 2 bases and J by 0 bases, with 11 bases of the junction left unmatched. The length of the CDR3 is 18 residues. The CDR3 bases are TGTGCCAGCAGTTTAAAAGGAGCGGGGGGCTCGAGCTCCTACGAGCAGTACTTC. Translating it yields CASSLKGAGGSSSYEQYF.

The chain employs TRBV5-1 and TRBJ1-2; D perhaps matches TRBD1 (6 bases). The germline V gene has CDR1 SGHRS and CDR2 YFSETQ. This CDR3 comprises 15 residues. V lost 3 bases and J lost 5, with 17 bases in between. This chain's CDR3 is CASSSTPGTQYGYTF. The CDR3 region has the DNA TGCGCCAGCAGCTCGACCCCCGGGACACAATATGGCTACACCTTC.

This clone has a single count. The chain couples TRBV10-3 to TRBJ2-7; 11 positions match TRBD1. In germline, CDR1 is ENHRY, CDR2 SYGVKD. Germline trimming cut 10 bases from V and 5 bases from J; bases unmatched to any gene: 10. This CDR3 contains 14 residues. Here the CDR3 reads CATIPGQGVNEQYF. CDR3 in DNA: TGTGCCACTATCCCGGGACAGGGGGTCAACGAGCAGTACTTC.

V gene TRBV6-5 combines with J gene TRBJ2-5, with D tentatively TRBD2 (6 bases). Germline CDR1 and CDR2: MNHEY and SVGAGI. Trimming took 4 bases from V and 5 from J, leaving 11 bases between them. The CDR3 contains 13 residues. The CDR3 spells CASSLPGRETQYF. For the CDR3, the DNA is TGTGCCAGCAGTTTACCGGGGAGGGAGACCCAGTACTTC.

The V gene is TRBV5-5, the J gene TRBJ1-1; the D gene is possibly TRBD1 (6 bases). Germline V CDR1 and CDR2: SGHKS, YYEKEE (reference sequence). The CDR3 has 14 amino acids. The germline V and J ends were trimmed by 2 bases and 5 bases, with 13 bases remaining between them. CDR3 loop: CASSFKQGGTEAFF. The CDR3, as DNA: TGTGCCAGCAGCTTTAAACAGGGTGGGACTGAAGCTTTCTTT.

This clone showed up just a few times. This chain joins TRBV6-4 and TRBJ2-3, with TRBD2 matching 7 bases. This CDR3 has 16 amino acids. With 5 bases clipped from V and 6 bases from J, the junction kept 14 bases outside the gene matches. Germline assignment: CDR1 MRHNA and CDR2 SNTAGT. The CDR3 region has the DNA TGTGCCAGCAGTCCCGAGGGTGAAGCGGGGCAGGATACGCAGTATTTT. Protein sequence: CASSPEGEAGQDTQYF.